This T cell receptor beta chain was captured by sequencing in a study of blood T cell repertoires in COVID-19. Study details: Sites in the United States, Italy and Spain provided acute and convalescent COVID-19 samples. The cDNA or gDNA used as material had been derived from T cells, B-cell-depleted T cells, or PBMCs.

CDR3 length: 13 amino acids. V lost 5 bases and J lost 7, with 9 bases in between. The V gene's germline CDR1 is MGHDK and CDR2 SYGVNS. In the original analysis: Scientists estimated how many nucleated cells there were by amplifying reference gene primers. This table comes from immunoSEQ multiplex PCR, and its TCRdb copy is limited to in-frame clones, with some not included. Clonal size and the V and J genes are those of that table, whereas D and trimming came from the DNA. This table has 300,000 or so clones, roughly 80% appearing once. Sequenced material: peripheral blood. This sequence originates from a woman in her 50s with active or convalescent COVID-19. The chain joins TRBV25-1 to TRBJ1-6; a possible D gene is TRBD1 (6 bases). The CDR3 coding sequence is TGTGCCAGCAGTATCCAGGGGAATTCACCCCTCCACTTT. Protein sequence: CASSIQGNSPLHF. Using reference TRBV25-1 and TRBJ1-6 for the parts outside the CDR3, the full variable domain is EADIYQTPRYLVIGTGKKITLECSQTMGHDKMYWYQQDPGMELHLIHYSYGVNSTEKGDLSSESTVSRIRTEHFPLTLESARPSHTSQYLCASSIQGNSPLHFGNGTRLTVT.